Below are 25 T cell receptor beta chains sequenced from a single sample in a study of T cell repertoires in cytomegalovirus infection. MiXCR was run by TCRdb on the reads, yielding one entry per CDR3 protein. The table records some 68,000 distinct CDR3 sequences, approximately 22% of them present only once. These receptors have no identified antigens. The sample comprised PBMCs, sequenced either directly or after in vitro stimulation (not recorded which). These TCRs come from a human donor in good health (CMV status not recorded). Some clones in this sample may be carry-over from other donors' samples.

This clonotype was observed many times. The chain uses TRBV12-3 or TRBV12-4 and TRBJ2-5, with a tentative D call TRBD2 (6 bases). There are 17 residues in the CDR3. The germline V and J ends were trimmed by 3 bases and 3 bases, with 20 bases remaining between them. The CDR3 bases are TGTGCCAGCAGTTTCCCGTTCGGCGGAGGGCGGGAAGAGACCCAGTACTTC. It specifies CASSFPFGGGREETQYF.

CDR3 nucleotide sequence: TGTGCCAGCAGTTACAACCCTACCGCCCCCTACAATGAGCAGTTCTTC. This codes for CASSYNPTAPYNEQFF. The chain recombines TRBV6-5 with TRBJ2-1; no firm D call. Trimming left V 2 bases short and J 2 bases short, with 13 bases between. The V gene's germline CDR1 is MNHEY and CDR2 SVGAGI. The CDR3 is 16 amino acids.

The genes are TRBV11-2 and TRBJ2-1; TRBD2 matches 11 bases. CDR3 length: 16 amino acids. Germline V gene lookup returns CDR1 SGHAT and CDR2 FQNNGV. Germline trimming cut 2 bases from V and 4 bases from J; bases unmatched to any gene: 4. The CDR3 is CASSLYGTSGYNEQFF. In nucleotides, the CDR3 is TGTGCCAGCAGCTTATATGGGACTAGCGGTTACAATGAGCAGTTCTTC.

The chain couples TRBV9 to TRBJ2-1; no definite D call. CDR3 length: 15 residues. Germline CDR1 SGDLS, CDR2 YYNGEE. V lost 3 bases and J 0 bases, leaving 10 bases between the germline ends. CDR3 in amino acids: CASSADGSSYNEQFF. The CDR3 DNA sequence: TGTGCCAGCAGCGCGGACGGTAGCTCCTACAATGAGCAGTTCTTC.

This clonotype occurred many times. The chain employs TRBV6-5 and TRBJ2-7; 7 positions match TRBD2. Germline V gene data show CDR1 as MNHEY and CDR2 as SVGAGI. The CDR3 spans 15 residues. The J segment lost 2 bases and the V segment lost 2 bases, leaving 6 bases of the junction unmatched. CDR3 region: CASSYGASGAYEQYF. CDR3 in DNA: TGTGCCAGCAGTTACGGGGCTAGCGGCGCCTACGAGCAGTACTTC.

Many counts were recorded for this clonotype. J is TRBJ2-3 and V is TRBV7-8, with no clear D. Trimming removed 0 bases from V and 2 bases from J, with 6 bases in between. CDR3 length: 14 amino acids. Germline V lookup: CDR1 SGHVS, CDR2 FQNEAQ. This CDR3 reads CASSLASYTDTQYF. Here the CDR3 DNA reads TGTGCCAGCAGCTTAGCCAGCTACACAGATACGCAGTATTTT.

The CDR3 protein is CASSQRLAGVGEQFF. CDR3 nucleotide sequence: TGTGCCAGCAGCCAACGTCTAGCGGGAGTGGGTGAGCAGTTCTTC. The genes are TRBV3-1 and TRBJ2-1; TRBD2 matches 10 bases. Unmatched junction bases numbered 7, after V lost 2 bases and J lost 9 bases. Per germline, CDR1 LGHDT and CDR2 YNNKEL (reference sequence). The CDR3 spans 15 residues.

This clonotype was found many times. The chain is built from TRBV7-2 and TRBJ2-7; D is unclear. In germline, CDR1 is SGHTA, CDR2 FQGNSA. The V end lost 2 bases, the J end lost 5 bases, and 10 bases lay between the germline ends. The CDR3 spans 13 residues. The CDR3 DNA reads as TGTGCCAGCAGCTTAATCGAAAGGGACGAGCAGTACTTC. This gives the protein CASSLIERDEQYF.

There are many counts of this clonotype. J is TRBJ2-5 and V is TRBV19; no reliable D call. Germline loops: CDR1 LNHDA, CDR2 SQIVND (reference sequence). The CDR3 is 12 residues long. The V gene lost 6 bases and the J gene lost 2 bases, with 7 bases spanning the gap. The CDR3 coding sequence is TGTGCCAGTAGGACGGATCAAGAGACCCAGTACTTC. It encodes CASRTDQETQYF.

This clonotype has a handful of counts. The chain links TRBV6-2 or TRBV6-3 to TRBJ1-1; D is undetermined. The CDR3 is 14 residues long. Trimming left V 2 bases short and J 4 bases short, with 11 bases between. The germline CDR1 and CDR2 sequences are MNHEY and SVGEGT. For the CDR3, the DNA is TGTGCCAGCAGTTACCCCGACGAGTCCACTGAAGCTTTCTTT. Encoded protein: CASSYPDESTEAFF.

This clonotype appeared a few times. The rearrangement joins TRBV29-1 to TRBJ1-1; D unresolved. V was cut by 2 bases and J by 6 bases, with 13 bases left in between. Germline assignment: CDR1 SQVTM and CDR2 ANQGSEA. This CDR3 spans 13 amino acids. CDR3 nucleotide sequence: TGCAGCGTTGAACGCAGCCTAGAGGCTGAAGCTTTCTTT. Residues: CSVERSLEAEAFF. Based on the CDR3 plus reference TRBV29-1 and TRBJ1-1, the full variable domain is SAVISQKPSRDICQRGTSLTIQCQVDSQVTMMFWYRQQPGQSLTLIATANQGSEATYESGFVIDKFPISRPNLTFSTLTVSNMSPEDSSIYLCSVERSLEAEAFFGQGTRLTVV.

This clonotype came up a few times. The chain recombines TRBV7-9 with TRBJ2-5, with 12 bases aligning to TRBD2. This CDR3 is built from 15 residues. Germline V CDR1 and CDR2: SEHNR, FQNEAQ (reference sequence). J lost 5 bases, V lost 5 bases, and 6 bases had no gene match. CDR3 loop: CASSPGLAGYETQYF. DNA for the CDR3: TGTGCCAGCAGCCCCGGACTAGCGGGATATGAGACCCAGTACTTC.

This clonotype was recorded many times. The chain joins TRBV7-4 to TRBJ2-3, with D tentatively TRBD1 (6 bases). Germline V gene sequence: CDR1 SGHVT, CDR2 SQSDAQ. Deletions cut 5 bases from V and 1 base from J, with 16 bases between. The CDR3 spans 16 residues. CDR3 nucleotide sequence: TGTGCCAGCAGCAAAGACAGGAGAGTCGGCACAGATACGCAGTATTTT. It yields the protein CASSKDRRVGTDTQYF.

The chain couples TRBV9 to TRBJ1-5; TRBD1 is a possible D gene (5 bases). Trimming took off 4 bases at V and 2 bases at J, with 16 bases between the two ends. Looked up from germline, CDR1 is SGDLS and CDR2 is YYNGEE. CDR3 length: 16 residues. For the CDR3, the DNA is TGTGCCAGCAGCTCTGGGACCCATGGGGGCAATCAGCCCCAGCATTTT. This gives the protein CASSSGTHGGNQPQHF.

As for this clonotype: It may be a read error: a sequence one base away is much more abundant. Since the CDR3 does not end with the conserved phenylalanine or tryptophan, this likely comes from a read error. The CDR3 region has the DNA TGTGCCAGCAGCTTAGTTGGACTTGGAGGGGGAAACACCATATATGTT. Its protein is CASSLVGLGGGNTIYV. The chain recombines TRBV7-2 with TRBJ1-3, with D uncertain. The CDR3 runs 16 residues. In germline, CDR1 is SGHTA, CDR2 FQGNSA. V was clipped by 1 base and J by 4 bases, with 14 bases between them.

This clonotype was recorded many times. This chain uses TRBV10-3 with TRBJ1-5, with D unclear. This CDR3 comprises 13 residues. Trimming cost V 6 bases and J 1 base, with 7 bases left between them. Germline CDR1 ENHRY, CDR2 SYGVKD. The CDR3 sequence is CAIRDGSNQPQHF. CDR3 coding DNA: TGTGCCATCAGGGATGGGAGCAATCAGCCCCAGCATTTT.

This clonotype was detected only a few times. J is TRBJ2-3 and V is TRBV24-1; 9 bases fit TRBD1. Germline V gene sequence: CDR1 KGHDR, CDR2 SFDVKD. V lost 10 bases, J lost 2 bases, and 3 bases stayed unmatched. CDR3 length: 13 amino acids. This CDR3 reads CATDRGDTDTQYF. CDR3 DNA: TGTGCCACTGACAGGGGGGACACAGATACGCAGTATTTT.

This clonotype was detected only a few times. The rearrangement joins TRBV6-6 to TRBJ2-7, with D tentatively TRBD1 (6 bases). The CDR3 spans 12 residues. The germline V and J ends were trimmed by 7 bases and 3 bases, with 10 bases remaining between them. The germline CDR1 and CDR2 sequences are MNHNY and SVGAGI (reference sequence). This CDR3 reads CASKGGIYEQYF. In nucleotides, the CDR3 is TGTGCCAGCAAAGGGGGAATCTACGAGCAGTACTTC.

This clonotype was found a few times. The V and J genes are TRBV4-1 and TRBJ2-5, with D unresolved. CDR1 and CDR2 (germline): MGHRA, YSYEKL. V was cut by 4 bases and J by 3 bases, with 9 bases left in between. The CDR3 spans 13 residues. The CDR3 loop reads CASSRLLKETQYF. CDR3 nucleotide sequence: TGCGCCAGCAGCCGATTACTCAAAGAGACCCAGTACTTC.

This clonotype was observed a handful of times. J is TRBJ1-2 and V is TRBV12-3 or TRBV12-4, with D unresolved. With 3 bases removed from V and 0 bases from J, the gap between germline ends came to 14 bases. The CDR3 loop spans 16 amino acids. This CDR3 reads CASSFGVGPANYGYTF. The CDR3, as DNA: TGTGCCAGCAGTTTTGGTGTTGGGCCCGCTAACTATGGCTACACCTTC.

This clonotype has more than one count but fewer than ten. CDR3 in amino acids: CASSETSGSSYEQYV. Written as DNA, the CDR3 is TGTGCCAGCAGTGAGACTAGCGGGAGCTCCTACGAGCAGTACGTC. V is TRBV6-1 and J is TRBJ2-7; 12 nucleotides line up with TRBD2. The germline V gene has CDR1 MNHNS and CDR2 SASEGT. The V and J ends lost 3 bases and 0 bases, in that order; junction bases with no gene match: 0. The CDR3 is 15 residues long.

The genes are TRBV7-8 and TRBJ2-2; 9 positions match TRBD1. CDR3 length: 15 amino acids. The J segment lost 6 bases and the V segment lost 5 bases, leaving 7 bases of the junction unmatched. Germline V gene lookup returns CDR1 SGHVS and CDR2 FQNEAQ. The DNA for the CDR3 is TGTGCCAGCAGCATCGGACAGGGGTGGTCCGGGGAGCTGTTTTTT. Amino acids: CASSIGQGWSGELFF. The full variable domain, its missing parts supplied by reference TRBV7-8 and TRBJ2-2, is GAGVSQSPRYKVAKRGQDVALRCDPISGHVSLFWYQQALGQGPEFLTYFQNEAQLDKSGLPSDRFFAERPEGSVSTLKIQRTQQEDSAVYLCASSIGQGWSGELFFGEGSRLTVL.

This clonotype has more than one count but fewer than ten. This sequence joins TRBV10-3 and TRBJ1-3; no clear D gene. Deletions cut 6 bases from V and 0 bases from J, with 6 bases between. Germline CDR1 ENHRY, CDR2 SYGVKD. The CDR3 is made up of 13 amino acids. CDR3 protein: CAIRESSGNTIYF. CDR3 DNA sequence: TGTGCCATCAGGGAGAGCTCTGGAAACACCATATATTTT.

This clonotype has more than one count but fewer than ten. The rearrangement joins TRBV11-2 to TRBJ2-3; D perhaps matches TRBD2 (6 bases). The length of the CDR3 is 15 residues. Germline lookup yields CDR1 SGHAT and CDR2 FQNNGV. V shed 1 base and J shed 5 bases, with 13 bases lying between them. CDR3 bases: TGTGCCAGCAGCTTAGTCGGGGGATCGGTAGATACGCAGTATTTT. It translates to CASSLVGGSVDTQYF.

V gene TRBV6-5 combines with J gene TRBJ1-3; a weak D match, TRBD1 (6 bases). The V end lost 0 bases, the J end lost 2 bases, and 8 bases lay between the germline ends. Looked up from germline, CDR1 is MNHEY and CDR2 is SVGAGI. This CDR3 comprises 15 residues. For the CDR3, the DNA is TGTGCCAGCAGTTACTCGAGGACAGCTGGAAACACCATATATTTT. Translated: CASSYSRTAGNTIYF.